This T cell receptor (beta chain) was sequenced in a study of T-cell reconstitution after alpha-beta-depleted transplantation in children. Preparation of the TCRbeta library used unique molecular identifiers. TCRdb redid the calling of the PCR reads with MiXCR, one entry per CDR3 protein. The repertoire holds more than 550,000 distinct CDR3 sequences, with 8% to 11% as singletons. Trimming cost V 4 bases and J 6 bases, with 16 bases left between them. The CDR3 is 14 amino acids. Germline lookup yields CDR1 SQVTM and CDR2 ANQGSEA. This chain uses TRBV29-1 with TRBJ2-1; D may be TRBD2 (5 bases). The sequenced sample was PBMCs from the stem cell graft donor, obtained from the stem cell graft. The clonotype originates from a human donor who donated a stem cell graft to a child with acute myeloid leukemia. CDR3: CSVVAGFSGNEQFF. The CDR3 nucleotides are TGCAGCGTTGTTGCGGGCTTTTCGGGCAATGAGCAGTTCTTC.